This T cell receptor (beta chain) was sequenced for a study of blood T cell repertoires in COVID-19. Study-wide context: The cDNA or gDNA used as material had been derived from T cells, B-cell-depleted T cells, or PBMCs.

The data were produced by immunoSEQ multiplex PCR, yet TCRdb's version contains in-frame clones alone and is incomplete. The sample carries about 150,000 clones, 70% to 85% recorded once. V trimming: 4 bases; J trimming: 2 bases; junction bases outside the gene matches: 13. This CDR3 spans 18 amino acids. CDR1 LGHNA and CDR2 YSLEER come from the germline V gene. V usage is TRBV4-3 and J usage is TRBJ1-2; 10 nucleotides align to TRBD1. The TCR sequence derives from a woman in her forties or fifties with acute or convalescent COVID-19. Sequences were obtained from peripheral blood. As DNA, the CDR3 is TGCGCCAGCAGCCGGAGCCTAGGACAGGGGGGCGGAAACTATGGCTACACCTTC. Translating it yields CASSRSLGQGGGNYGYTF.